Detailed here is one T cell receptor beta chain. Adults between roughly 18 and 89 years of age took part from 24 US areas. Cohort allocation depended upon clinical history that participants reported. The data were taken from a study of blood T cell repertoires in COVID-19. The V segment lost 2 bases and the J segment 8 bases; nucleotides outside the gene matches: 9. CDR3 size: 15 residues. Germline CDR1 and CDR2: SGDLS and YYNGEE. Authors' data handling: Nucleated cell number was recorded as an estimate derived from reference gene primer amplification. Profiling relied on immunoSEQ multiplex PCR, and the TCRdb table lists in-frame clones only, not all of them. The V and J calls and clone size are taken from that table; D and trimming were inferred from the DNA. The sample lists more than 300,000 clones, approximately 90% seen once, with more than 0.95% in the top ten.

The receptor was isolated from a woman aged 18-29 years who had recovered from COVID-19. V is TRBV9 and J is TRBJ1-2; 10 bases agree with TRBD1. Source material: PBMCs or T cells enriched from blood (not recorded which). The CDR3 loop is CASSVEGQGRWGYTF. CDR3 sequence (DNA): TGTGCCAGCAGCGTCGAGGGACAGGGGCGGTGGGGCTACACCTTC.